The present entry profiles one T cell receptor beta chain with its context. The sample is drawn from a study of blood T cell repertoires in COVID-19. For the study at large: There were acute and convalescent COVID-19 samples, and they came from the United States, Italy and Spain.

The V and J ends lost 1 base and 5 bases, in that order; junction bases with no gene match: 8. The germline V gene encodes CDR1 SGHAT and CDR2 FQNNGV. The CDR3 runs 17 residues. In the authors' methods: Reference gene primer amplification yielded estimated nucleated cell counts. The repertoire was sequenced with immunoSEQ multiplex PCR; TCRdb's copy has only in-frame clones and lacks some. The V and J calls and clone size come from that table; D and trimming were worked out from the DNA. Found here are around 140,000 clones, about four fifths of them singletons; the top ten hold around 1.4%. Material: peripheral blood. The rearrangement joins TRBV11-2 to TRBJ2-3; TRBD2 aligns across 11 bases. This clonotype was sampled from a man between 60 and 75 years old with acute or convalescent COVID-19. CDR3 region: CASSLGGSGGAGDTQYF. The CDR3 nucleotides read TGTGCCAGCAGCTTAGGAGGTAGCGGGGGGGCAGGAGATACGCAGTATTTT.